This T cell receptor (beta chain) is drawn from a study of regulatory T cells in long-lasting Graves disease. Study-level background: Over 5 years of antithyroid drugs with positive TSH receptor antibodies was taken to mean persistent Graves' disease. Whole-study findings and limits: Persistent cases favored TRBV28, TRBJ1-2 and TRBJ2-5.

In the case of this clonotype: Its target is not known. A clone one base away is much larger, so this may be a read error.

Time point indicated: persistent/refractory GD, antithyroid drugs over 5 years with positive TRAb. Construction of the TCR library relied on RNA isolated from PBMCs. The CDR3 is 12 amino acids. Investigators prepared the TCR beta libraries by applying iRepertoire HTBI primers and Arm-PCR of CDR3 regions. One entry per CDR3 protein results from TCRdb running MiXCR on the multiplex PCR reads. The table has hundreds of thousands of distinct CDR3 sequences, less than 25% seen once; the top ten hold less than 9%. The sequenced sample was peripheral blood mononuclear cells (PBMCs), obtained when the disease was refractory, from a patient treated with antithyroid drugs. V gene TRBV12-3 or TRBV12-4 combines with J gene TRBJ1-3; no firm D call. The receptor was isolated from a female donor with Graves disease. The CDR3 DNA reads TGTGCCAGCGGTTTACTCGGAAACACCATATATTTT. Amino acid sequence: CASGLLGNTIYF.